Shown below are 4 T cell receptor beta chains from a single sample sequenced in a study of neoadjuvant anti-PD-1 for oral cavity cancer. Sequencing used immunoSEQ multiplex PCR; TCRdb keeps in-frame clones, though not all of them. Of 17,000 or so clones listed, around three fifths are singletons. The starting material was PBMCs, obtained before nivolumab (anti-PD-1) treatment. These receptors originate from a person between 35 and 79 years old with oral cavity squamous cell carcinoma.

The chain joins TRBV11-2 to TRBJ2-7; 8 bases line up with TRBD1. This CDR3 is 14 amino acids long. Germline V lookup: CDR1 SGHAT, CDR2 FQNNGV. V was pared by 1 base and J by 3 bases, with 2 bases of the junction left unmatched. As DNA, the CDR3 is TGTGCCAGCAGCTTAGGGACAGGGATCTACGAGCAGTACTTC. This encodes CASSLGTGIYEQYF.

The rearrangement uses TRBV30 and TRBJ1-2, with a tentative D call TRBD1 (5 bases). V lost 5 bases and J 5 bases, leaving 15 bases between the germline ends. This CDR3 contains 13 residues. Germline V gene sequence: CDR1 GTSNPN, CDR2 SVGIG (reference sequence). CDR3 amino acids: CAWGTLTSYGYTF. As DNA, the CDR3 is TGTGCCTGGGGGACTCTAACAAGTTATGGCTACACCTTC.

The chain links TRBV27 to TRBJ1-5; D gene ambiguous. Germline assignment: CDR1 MNHEY and CDR2 SMNVEV (reference sequence). The CDR3 loop spans 15 amino acids. The V end was cut by 3 bases, the J end by 6 bases, with 15 bases between. This CDR3 reads CASSLAGQDSQPQHF. CDR3 nucleotide sequence: TGTGCCAGCAGTTTGGCCGGGCAGGATAGTCAGCCCCAGCATTTT.

V gene TRBV19 combines with J gene TRBJ2-6, with TRBD1 matching over 8 bases. Losses at the gene ends were 7 bases for V and 2 bases for J; bases not matched to a gene: 4. Germline loops: CDR1 LNHDA, CDR2 SQIVND (reference sequence). This CDR3 has 15 amino acids. This CDR3 reads CASTADRAGANVLTF. CDR3 coding DNA: TGTGCCAGTACCGCGGACAGGGCTGGGGCCAACGTCCTGACTTTC.